This T cell receptor beta chain originates from a study of T cell clones after liver transplantation. This table comes from immunoSEQ multiplex PCR, and its TCRdb copy is limited to in-frame clones, with some not included. Seen here are tens of thousands of clones, 85% to 90% observed once, and the top ten hold under 15%. The source of this sequence is a human patient who received a liver transplant. Some T cells here may be from the graft donor. The sequencing used CD8+ T cells from blood, collected 12 months after liver transplant.

The CDR3 spells CASSMGGMNYGYTF. The CDR3, as DNA: TGTGCCAGCAGCATGGGGGGCATGAACTATGGCTACACCTTC. The J gene is TRBJ1-2, the V gene TRBV27; perhaps TRBD1 as D (6 bases). The CDR3 is made up of 14 amino acids. V was cut by 6 bases and J by 2 bases, with 13 bases left in between. The germline V gene encodes CDR1 MNHEY and CDR2 SMNVEV (reference sequence).